What follows are 25 T cell receptor beta chains derived from one specimen sequenced in a study of blood T cell repertoires in COVID-19. Assay: immunoSEQ multiplex PCR; the TCRdb copy retains only in-frame clones and omits some. The sample records 50,000 to 70,000 clones, 65% to 85% being singletons. Input material: peripheral blood. The source is a man in his sixties with acute or convalescent COVID-19.

V gene TRBV7-2 combines with J gene TRBJ1-1; no clear D. The germline V gene encodes CDR1 SGHTA and CDR2 FQGNSA. V lost 6 bases to trimming and J lost 5 bases, with 13 bases between them. The CDR3 is made up of 13 amino acids. This chain's CDR3 is CASRSEGSTEAFF. CDR3 DNA sequence: TGTGCCAGCAGATCGGAGGGTTCGACTGAAGCTTTCTTT.

This rearrangement joins TRBV24-1 to TRBJ2-1; TRBD2 matches 10 bases. Losses at the gene ends were 6 bases for V and 4 bases for J; bases not matched to a gene: 11. Looked up from germline, CDR1 is KGHDR and CDR2 is SFDVKD. The length of the CDR3 is 17 residues. The CDR3 reads CATSNRPTSGEYNEQFF. CDR3 nucleotides: TGTGCCACCAGTAACCGGCCCACTAGCGGGGAATACAATGAGCAGTTCTTC.

V is TRBV4-1 and J is TRBJ2-6, with D maybe TRBD2 (5 bases). In germline, CDR1 is MGHRA, CDR2 YSYEKL. This CDR3 is built from 17 residues. Trimming removed 1 base at V and 4 bases at J, with 14 bases between. Here the CDR3 DNA reads TGCGCCAGCAGCCAAGGGCCCCGAGGGTACGGGGCCAACGTCCTGACTTTC. It is translated as CASSQGPRGYGANVLTF.

The V gene is TRBV5-1, the J gene TRBJ2-3; TRBD1 aligns across 8 bases. Unmatched junction bases numbered 9, after V lost 3 bases and J lost 0 bases. The germline CDR1 and CDR2 sequences are SGHRS and YFSETQ. This CDR3 spans 17 amino acids. CDR3 nucleotides: TGCGCCAGCAGCTCACCTCCGGGACAGGCTAGCACAGATACGCAGTATTTT. As protein: CASSSPPGQASTDTQYF. The whole variable domain, filled in from reference TRBV5-1 and TRBJ2-3, reads KAGVTQTPRYLIKTRGQQVTLSCSPISGHRSVSWYQQTPGQGLQFLFEYFSETQRNKGNFPGRFSGRQFSNSRSEMNVSTLELGDSALYLCASSSPPGQASTDTQYFGPGTRLTVL.

The V gene is TRBV5-1, the J gene TRBJ1-2; tentative D call: TRBD1 (5 bases). The CDR3 loop spans 14 amino acids. V gave up 3 bases and J gave up 7 bases, with 16 bases separating them. Germline values: CDR1 SGHRS, CDR2 YFSETQ. This CDR3 is CASSSQGQGGGYTF. DNA of the CDR3: TGCGCCAGCAGCTCCCAAGGGCAGGGTGGTGGCTACACCTTC.

In this sample, this clone turned up once. The V call is TRBV10-3, the J call TRBJ1-4; 9 bases fit TRBD1. Germline V lookup: CDR1 ENHRY, CDR2 SYGVKD. CDR3 size: 16 residues. V lost 0 bases, J lost 5 bases, and 4 bases stayed unmatched. The CDR3 spells CAISESIGTGNEKLFF. CDR3 nucleotide sequence: TGTGCCATCAGTGAGTCGATAGGGACAGGGAATGAAAAACTGTTTTTT.

The chain recombines TRBV18 with TRBJ2-3; D remains unclear. Germline V gene lookup returns CDR1 KGHSH and CDR2 LQKENI. The CDR3 has 11 amino acids. The V end lost 5 bases, the J end lost 6 bases, and 6 bases lay between the germline ends. The CDR3 nucleotides read TGTGCCAGCTCATCGTCGGATACGCAGTATTTT. Protein product: CASSSSDTQYF.

The chain is built from TRBV11-2 and TRBJ1-6; TRBD1 aligns across 9 bases. CDR3 size: 17 residues. V shed 4 bases and J 2 bases; nucleotides not matched to a gene: 6. Germline V gene data show CDR1 as SGHAT and CDR2 as FQNNGV. The CDR3, as DNA: TGTGCCAGCAGCTCGGGACAGGGTGGCCCCTATAATTCACCCCTCCACTTT. This encodes CASSSGQGGPYNSPLHF.

The chain joins TRBV28 to TRBJ1-4, with TRBD1 identical over 7 bases. Germline V gene data show CDR1 as MDHEN and CDR2 as SYDVKM. This CDR3 region has 14 residues. V was clipped by 5 bases and J by 5 bases; unmatched bases: 5. The CDR3 DNA reads as TGTGCCAGCAGTCCGGGACAGATAAATGAAAAACTGTTTTTT. Translation gives CASSPGQINEKLFF.

This chain connects TRBV9 to TRBJ1-1; 8 positions agree with TRBD1. The CDR3 totals 14 residues. The V segment lost 3 bases and the J segment 1 base; nucleotides outside the gene matches: 2. Germline assignment: CDR1 SGDLS and CDR2 YYNGEE. CDR3 nucleotide sequence: TGTGCCAGCAGCGACGACAGGGGGAACACTGAAGCTTTCTTT. As protein: CASSDDRGNTEAFF.

This rearrangement joins TRBV19 to TRBJ2-7; TRBD1 matches at 8 bases. CDR3 length: 16 amino acids. V shed 3 bases and J 2 bases; nucleotides not matched to a gene: 9. Looked up from germline, CDR1 is LNHDA and CDR2 is SQIVND (reference sequence). DNA for the CDR3: TGTGCCAGTAGTATGGGGGTTCAGGGGGCGGCCTACGAGCAGTACTTC. Translating gives CASSMGVQGAAYEQYF. Full variable domain (outside the CDR3, taken from reference TRBV19 and TRBJ2-7): DGGITQSPKYLFRKEGQNVTLSCEQNLNHDAMYWYRQDPGQGLRLIYYSQIVNDFQKGDIAEGYSVSREKKESFPLTVTSAQKNPTAFYLCASSMGVQGAAYEQYFGPGTRLTVT.

The genes are TRBV4-1 and TRBJ1-2; TRBD1 matches at 9 bases. Germline V gene lookup returns CDR1 MGHRA and CDR2 YSYEKL. The J segment lost 3 bases and the V segment lost 0 bases, leaving 14 bases of the junction unmatched. The CDR3 is 19 amino acids. The CDR3 nucleotides read TGCGCCAGCAGCCAAGATCCAAGTGGGGTGGGACAGGGCTACTATGGCTACACCTTC. Translation gives CASSQDPSGVGQGYYGYTF.

V gene TRBV7-3 combines with J gene TRBJ2-1, with TRBD2 matching 11 bases. The CDR3 loop spans 14 amino acids. J gave up 7 bases and V 5 bases, and 4 bases lay outside the gene matches. Germline V CDR1 and CDR2: SGHTA, FQGTGA. As DNA, the CDR3 is TGTGCCAGCAGCCTAGCGGGGGGTAGGAATGAGCAGTTCTTC. Residues: CASSLAGGRNEQFF.

This chain connects TRBV13 to TRBJ2-2; a weak D match, TRBD1 (6 bases). The CDR3 sequence is 16 residues long. V gave up 3 bases and J gave up 5 bases, with 16 bases separating them. Germline CDR1 PRHDT, CDR2 FYEKMQ (reference sequence). The CDR3 DNA reads as TGTGCCAGCAGCTTCTCACGGGATAGGGGGACCGGGGAGCTGTTTTTT. Protein product: CASSFSRDRGTGELFF.

The chain links TRBV5-1 to TRBJ1-3; 7 bases match TRBD1. CDR1 is SGHRS and CDR2 is YFSETQ in the germline V gene. V dropped 1 base and J dropped 1; count of bases not matched to a gene: 11. The CDR3 extends over 18 amino acids. The CDR3 bases are TGCGCCAGCAGCTTGTCGGGAGGGACAGATCTGTCTGGAAACACCATATATTTT. This codes for CASSLSGGTDLSGNTIYF.

The V gene is TRBV7-8, the J gene TRBJ2-1; 13 positions agree with TRBD2. The CDR3 contains 15 residues. V lost 5 bases to trimming and J lost 4 bases; unmatched junction nucleotides: 2. Germline V CDR1 and CDR2: SGHVS, FQNEAQ. The CDR3 loop reads CASSPTSGGYNEQFF. CDR3 in DNA: TGTGCCAGCAGCCCGACTAGCGGGGGGTACAATGAGCAGTTCTTC. Combining the CDR3 with reference TRBV7-8 and TRBJ2-1 gives the whole variable domain GAGVSQSPRYKVAKRGQDVALRCDPISGHVSLFWYQQALGQGPEFLTYFQNEAQLDKSGLPSDRFFAERPEGSVSTLKIQRTQQEDSAVYLCASSPTSGGYNEQFFGPGTRLTVL.

The chain couples TRBV4-2 to TRBJ1-1, with TRBD1 identical over 8 bases. This CDR3 region has 15 residues. V lost 0 bases and J lost 10; bases outside the gene matches: 10. The germline gives CDR1 LGHNA, CDR2 YNFKEQ. The CDR3 here is CASSQEAAGGGIAFF. DNA of the CDR3: TGTGCCAGCAGCCAAGAAGCCGCAGGGGGCGGAATAGCTTTCTTT.

The V gene is TRBV7-3, the J gene TRBJ1-1; 11 nucleotides line up with TRBD1. The CDR3 covers 14 residues. V dropped 5 bases and J dropped 5; count of bases not matched to a gene: 4. Germline CDR1 reads SGHTA; CDR2 reads FQGTGA. CDR3: CASSPGTGGTEAFF. The CDR3 DNA reads as TGTGCCAGCAGCCCCGGGACAGGGGGTACTGAAGCTTTCTTT.

The chain employs TRBV2 and TRBJ1-1, with D hard to call. The CDR3 loop spans 13 amino acids. With 4 bases removed from V and 1 base from J, the gap between germline ends came to 7 bases. Germline CDR1 SNHLY, CDR2 FYNNEI. The CDR3, as DNA: TGTGCCAGCAGTGTGGAGGGGAACACTGAAGCTTTCTTT. This encodes CASSVEGNTEAFF.

The chain is built from TRBV12-3 or TRBV12-4 and TRBJ2-7; maybe TRBD2 (5 bases). The length of the CDR3 is 13 residues. V lost 7 bases and J lost 3, with 13 bases in between. The CDR3 is CASKPDSNYEQYF. CDR3 in DNA: TGTGCCAGCAAGCCGGACTCGAACTACGAGCAGTACTTC.

This chain joins TRBV7-2 and TRBJ1-6; D not certain. Trimming removed 1 base from V and 9 bases from J, with 13 bases in between. Germline-derived CDR1 and CDR2 are SGHTA and FQGNSA. The CDR3 totals 15 residues. The CDR3 loop reads CASSLVQQTASPLHF. CDR3 bases: TGTGCCAGCAGCTTAGTTCAACAGACGGCTTCACCCCTCCACTTT.

The chain joins TRBV10-3 to TRBJ2-7, with 10 bases lining up with TRBD1. After removal of 6 bases from V and 3 bases from J, the junction contained 8 bases not matched to a gene. The CDR3 extends over 15 amino acids. Germline CDR1 ENHRY, CDR2 SYGVKD. Written as DNA, the CDR3 is TGTGCCATCAGCCCGAAGGGACAGGGGTACTACGAGCAGTACTTC. Translated: CAISPKGQGYYEQYF.

A note on this clone: Other DNA variants within this sample encode the same CDR3. This chain links TRBV18 with TRBJ1-5; tentatively, D is TRBD1 (6 bases). The CDR3 has 14 residues. Germline CDR1 reads KGHSH; CDR2 reads LQKENI. Trimming removed 3 bases from V and 4 bases from J, with 10 bases in between. Written as DNA, the CDR3 is TGTGCCAGCTCACCTGGACAGACTAATCAGCCCCAGCATTTT. Its protein is CASSPGQTNQPQHF.

CDR3 bases: TGTGCCAGCAGTCGGGAGGCCTTGAGCTCCTATAATTCACCCCTCCACTTT. Translating gives CASSREALSSYNSPLHF. V and J are TRBV27 and TRBJ1-6, with D unresolved. V dropped 5 bases and J dropped 0 bases, with 14 bases sitting between them. Germline V gene data show CDR1 as MNHEY and CDR2 as SMNVEV (reference sequence). The CDR3 totals 17 residues.

The count of this clone is one. V and J are TRBV6-1 and TRBJ1-4; TRBD1 matches at 7 bases. The CDR3 extends over 17 amino acids. V gave up 4 bases and J gave up 1 base; unmatched junction bases: 9. The germline V gene encodes CDR1 MNHNS and CDR2 SASEGT. CDR3 region: CASSGLGRGETNEKLFF. For the CDR3, the DNA is TGTGCCAGCAGTGGCCTAGGCAGGGGGGAAACTAATGAAAAACTGTTTTTT.